This TCR beta chain was observed in a study of blood T cell repertoires in COVID-19. In the study overall: Both acute and convalescent COVID-19 samples were obtained from the United States, Italy and Spain. PBMCs, B-cell-depleted T cells, or T cells provided the cDNA or gDNA that made up the material.

With 2 bases removed from V and 0 bases from J, the gap between germline ends came to 8 bases. This CDR3 spans 14 amino acids. The germline gives CDR1 GTSNPN, CDR2 SVGIG (reference sequence). Profiling relied on immunoSEQ multiplex PCR, and the TCRdb table lists in-frame clones only, not all of them. Among approximately 240,000 clones listed, around 90% were seen once. The chain links TRBV30 to TRBJ1-3; D perhaps matches TRBD1 (6 bases). This clonotype originated in a woman under 30 who had recovered from COVID-19. Sequencing was performed on peripheral blood. In DNA, the CDR3 is TGTGCCTGGAGTACAGGGTACTCTGGAAACACCATATATTTT. This translates into CAWSTGYSGNTIYF.